What follows describes a single T cell receptor (beta chain). Its specificity is not known. Sample barcodes and UMIs were carried by the TCR alpha and TCR beta cDNA libraries that 5'RACE generated with constant-segment primers. TCRdb re-analysed the 5' RACE reads in MiXCR, keeping a single row per CDR3 protein. Of 290,000 or so distinct CDR3 sequences detected, roughly 21% appear once; the ten largest clones hold 20% to 25%. V trimming: 3 bases; J trimming: 5 bases; junction bases outside the gene matches: 4. The CDR3 runs 15 residues. Per the germline V gene, CDR1 is SGHVS and CDR2 is FQNEAQ. This entry belongs to a study of T-cell memory formation after mild COVID-19. Study-wide context: TCR clusters were mostly confined to one donor each.

Study-level points and caveats: Memory cells collected pre-infection included some clones that later responded, suggesting cross-reactive memory joined. Clones shrinking from day 15 to 85 showed even CD4/CD8 mixes; later expanders tilted CD4+.

The sequence derives from a man aged 18 to 30 who had mild COVID-19 (a few samples of this study predate the infection). Cell type and time point are not known. The sequencing sample was made of PBMCs or a T cell subset sorted from them (not recorded which). The chain employs TRBV7-8 and TRBJ2-2; 9 positions match TRBD2. CDR3 nucleotides: TGTGCCAGCAGCTTCGGGACTAGCCTAACCGGGGAGCTGTTTTTT. Its protein product is CASSFGTSLTGELFF.